These 13 T cell receptor beta chains were sequenced from one sample in a study of graft-versus-host responses after intestinal transplantation (dated by TCRdb to about 2021). In the paper's terms, the time point label means: cells obtained before transplantation from donor or recipient. Antigens for these TCRs are unknown. Libraries were prepared through the immunoSEQ multiplex PCR assay. Here the immuneACCESS table is served through TCRdb, limited to in-frame sequences with V and J called. Missing clones are a known gap in these copies; in checked studies unresolved V genes cover under half, and the rest lacks a known reason. Within this sample are 77,000 or so clones, with 85% to 95% of them counted one time only. Over 0.45% of the sample is in the top ten clones. Source: unstimulated CD8+ T cells sorted from spleen or lymph node cells, taken before intestinal transplant. All receptors derive from a human donor who received an intestinal transplant.

The chain employs TRBV5-8 and TRBJ1-1; TRBD1 matches 9 bases. V lost 1 base and J lost 5; bases outside the gene matches: 3. The V gene's germline CDR1 is SGHTS and CDR2 YDEGEE. The CDR3 spans 14 residues. The chain's CDR3 is CASSLPGQGTEAFF. Here the CDR3 DNA reads TGTGCCAGCAGCTTGCCGGGACAGGGAACTGAAGCTTTCTTT.

This rearrangement joins TRBV14 to TRBJ2-1; no clear D. The CDR3 covers 15 residues. Trimming left V 1 base short and J 6 bases short, with 13 bases between. CDR1 and CDR2 (germline): SGHDN, FVKESK. The CDR3 loop reads CASSQGVTTPNEQFF. Written as DNA, the CDR3 is TGTGCCAGCAGCCAAGGGGTAACTACCCCCAATGAGCAGTTCTTC.

This clone was detected only a few times. V is TRBV10-1 and J is TRBJ2-7; D unclear. This CDR3 region has 12 residues. Trimming left V 2 bases short and J 6 bases short, with 8 bases between. Germline CDR1 reads WNHNN; CDR2 reads SYGVQD (reference sequence). In DNA, the CDR3 is TGCGCCAGCAGTGAGGGTACAGCCGAGCAGTACTTC. Its protein is CASSEGTAEQYF.

The CDR3: CASSQEGLAGAYEQYF. DNA of the CDR3: TGTGCCAGCAGCCAAGAGGGACTAGCGGGAGCTTACGAGCAGTACTTC. The chain has TRBV4-2 and TRBJ2-7; 14 bases align to TRBD2. The CDR3 has 16 amino acids. V trimming: 0 bases; J trimming: 4 bases; junction bases outside the gene matches: 2. In germline, CDR1 is LGHNA, CDR2 YNFKEQ.

The J gene is TRBJ2-1, the V gene TRBV14, with TRBD2 identical over 7 bases. Unmatched junction bases numbered 14, after V lost 4 bases and J lost 2 bases. Germline V lookup: CDR1 SGHDN, CDR2 FVKESK. The CDR3 length is 18 residues. The CDR3 bases are TGTGCCAGCAGCCGACCCGTTCAGCGGGGAGGGACCTACAATGAGCAGTTCTTC. Its translation: CASSRPVQRGGTYNEQFF.

The gene calls are TRBV6-5 and TRBJ2-5; D may be TRBD2 (6 bases). In germline, CDR1 is MNHEY, CDR2 SVGAGI. The CDR3 has 14 residues. The V gene lost 5 bases and the J gene lost 5 bases, with 15 bases spanning the gap. The CDR3 DNA sequence: TGTGCCAGCAGTGAACTTAGCGGTTCGGAGACCCAGTACTTC. Translating gives CASSELSGSETQYF.

The chain is built from TRBV29-1 and TRBJ1-1; no reliable D call. Germline lookup yields CDR1 SQVTM and CDR2 ANQGSEA. V dropped 1 base and J dropped 6 bases, with 9 bases sitting between them. The CDR3 is made up of 12 amino acids. CDR3 nucleotides: TGCAGCGTTGAAGGCCTAGAACCTGAAGCTTTCTTT. This codes for CSVEGLEPEAFF.

This clone has just one count. V is TRBV27 and J is TRBJ1-1, with 7 bases aligning to TRBD1. Trimming took 4 bases from V and 2 from J; bases not matched to a gene: 7. CDR3 length equals 15 residues. Germline V gene sequence: CDR1 MNHEY, CDR2 SMNVEV (reference sequence). The CDR3 nucleotides read TGTGCCAGCAGTTCGCCAGGGACAGCTAACACTGAAGCTTTCTTT. Its protein is CASSSPGTANTEAFF.

The J gene is TRBJ2-6, the V gene TRBV11-2; TRBD1 matches 8 bases. The CDR3 covers 17 residues. With V trimmed by 5 bases and J by 2 bases, 8 bases remained unmatched. Germline-derived CDR1 and CDR2 are SGHAT and FQNNGV. The CDR3, as DNA: TGTGCCAGCAGCCCCGGCGCAGGGGGCGCTGGGGCCAACGTCCTGACTTTC. It specifies CASSPGAGGAGANVLTF.

The rearrangement uses TRBV29-1 and TRBJ1-2; 10 positions match TRBD1. Looked up from germline, CDR1 is SQVTM and CDR2 is ANQGSEA. The CDR3 is 17 amino acids. The V and J ends lost 3 bases and 0 bases, in that order; junction bases with no gene match: 10. The CDR3 loop is CSVDGFGTGAPNYGYTF. For the CDR3, the DNA is TGCAGCGTTGATGGTTTTGGGACAGGGGCTCCTAACTATGGCTACACCTTC.

V gene TRBV28 combines with J gene TRBJ1-1; D may be TRBD1 (5 bases). The V end was cut by 3 bases, the J end by 2 bases, with 16 bases between. This CDR3 spans 16 amino acids. Germline V gives CDR1 MDHEN, CDR2 SYDVKM. CDR3 amino acids: CASSFSGQGVNTEAFF. The CDR3 coding sequence is TGTGCCAGCAGTTTCTCGGGTCAGGGTGTCAACACTGAAGCTTTCTTT.

The chain couples TRBV5-6 to TRBJ2-7; possible D gene TRBD2, 6 bases. The germline V and J ends were trimmed by 2 bases and 1 base, with 7 bases remaining between them. CDR1 is SGHDT and CDR2 is YYEEEE in the germline V gene. The length of the CDR3 is 13 residues. CDR3 coding DNA: TGTGCCAGCAGCTTCGGGGGTTCCTACGAGCAGTACTTC. Translating it yields CASSFGGSYEQYF. The variable domain in full, with the rest retrieved from reference TRBV5-6 and TRBJ2-7, is DAGVTQSPTHLIKTRGQQVTLRCSPKSGHDTVSWYQQALGQGPQFIFQYYEEEERQRGNFPDRFSGHQFPNYSSELNVNALLLGDSALYLCASSFGGSYEQYFGPGTRLTVT.

The gene calls are TRBV7-3 and TRBJ2-7; possible D gene TRBD2, 5 bases. Trimming removed 2 bases from V and 1 base from J, with 12 bases in between. Germline V gives CDR1 SGHTA, CDR2 FQGTGA. CDR3 length: 15 residues. CDR3 in amino acids: CASSLSSGKSYEQYF. Here the CDR3 DNA reads TGTGCCAGCAGCTTATCCTCCGGGAAATCCTACGAGCAGTACTTC.